This T cell receptor beta chain came from a study of prognosis after radiotherapy for stage I lung cancer (dated by TCRdb to about 2021). Turning to the overall study: Between early 2018 and early 2019, around 19 stage I NSCLC patients were enrolled in Nanjing, China. The study profiled peripheral blood TCR beta repertoires from stage I NSCLC patients before and after stereotactic body radiotherapy and related them to distant failure. All patients were regarded as medically inoperable, because of comorbidities in 11 to 12 patients and refusal of surgery in more than 5 patients. In every patient, SBRT was given without any concurrent therapy. SBRT was delivered in 3 to 5 fractions with a biologically effective dose of at least 100 Gy, and image-guided IMRT or VMAT was used for delivery. The cohort included about a dozen men and five to seven women, with a median age of about 79 years and a range of about 50 to 90 years. Newly diagnosed primary stage I lung tumors occurred in around 13 patients, and oligometastatic NSCLC after surgical resection of the primary tumor occurred in five or six. Squamous cell carcinoma histology was identified in more than 5 patients, and adenocarcinoma histology was identified in about a dozen patients. Distant metastases were developed by four of the 19 patients after SBRT, at a median of 7 months, whereas no significant progression was observed in the other 15 patients. For each of the roughly 19 patients, one blood sample was taken before SBRT and one after, so the study sequenced approximately 38 samples in total. What the authors observed across the whole study: Differences in TRBV and TRBJ usage frequencies by metastasis status were reportedly observed in two V genes at baseline and in about 10 V and two J genes after SBRT. Post-SBRT Shannon entropy and its change from baseline were lower in patients who developed distant metastases; baseline Shannon entropy was not associated with metastases. All reported P values were unadjusted for multiple comparisons. Unique TCR clone counts fell after SBRT (median 10,088 before versus 6,000 to 8,000 after; Wilcoxon paired P=0.011). Tumor specificity of expanded TCR clones was not determined. Limitations of the study included a small cohort and short follow-up, and the study findings need independent validation.

Two rounds of multiplex PCR on genomic DNA were used to amplify the TCR beta CDR3 region. In the first PCR round, primers specific to each TRBV and TRBJ gene were used, and the primer sequences were filed in Chinese patent CN105087789A. The second PCR round used universal primers. The Roche High Pure PCR Template Preparation Kit was used to extract genomic DNA from the frozen PBMCs. Paired-end sequencing with 151 bp reads was performed on the libraries using an Illumina HiSeq 3000. The original pipeline was this. Raw reads lacking the multiplex PCR primer sequences were removed with CutAdapt. PEAR was used to merge high-quality paired reads into contigs. MiXCR assigned TRB V, D and J gene segments to each contig by aligning to reference sequences. CDR3 sequences were clustered by base quality and sequence similarity to remove sequencing errors. Diversity was measured as Shannon entropy normalized by the natural log of productive TCR sequence number. Clonality was computed as one minus the ratio of Shannon entropy to the natural log of the number of unique clonotypes. Using the Youden index from ROC curves, the researchers picked the repertoire-metric cut-offs for progression-free survival, and all analyses were carried out in R 3.5.3. The public reads were reprocessed in TCRdb via fastp at Q25 and MiXCR, keeping in-frame beta chains. One record per CDR3 amino acid sequence lists the most common genes and DNA. The V and J calls follow TCRdb's processing rather than the paper's. The sample data list nearly 35,000 distinct CDR3 sequences, and less than 45% of these were observed just once. 16% of the sample lies in the top ten.

Notes on this clonotype: Its antigen is still unknown. No clone much larger than this one lies a single base away; base qualities are absent.

A history of other malignancies or of prior chemotherapy or radiotherapy was absent in all patients, and node-negative disease was shown on CT and PET/CT in all patients. Six milliliters of peripheral venous blood were drawn into EDTA tubes at each of two time points. PBMCs were isolated by Ficoll-Paque Plus density-gradient centrifugation. Samples were stored at -80°C immediately after collection until analysis. The TCR comes from a donor at least 50 years old with non-small cell lung cancer. Sequences were derived from PBMCs, sampled before or after stereotactic body radiation therapy (not recorded which).

The DNA sequence follows: TGCGCCAGCAGCCAAGGGGAGAGTAGCGTGATACAAGAGACCCAGTACTTC. This gives the protein CASSQGESSVIQETQYF. This chain is built from TRBV4-1 and TRBJ2-5; a tentative D match to TRBD2 spans 5 bases. CDR1 and CDR2 are read off the germline V gene as MGHRA and YSYEKL. Taken from cysteine to phenylalanine, the CDR3 has 17 residues. CDR3 DNA only is kept here, 51 bases in frame from base 1. V lost 1 base and J lost 2 bases; the stretch between them is 17 bases long.